A single sample is the source of the 18 T cell receptor beta chains below, sequenced in a study of blood T cell repertoires in COVID-19. The table came from immunoSEQ multiplex PCR; TCRdb's copy has only in-frame clones and leaves some out. The table lists 90,000 to 100,000 clones, about 83% of them singletons. The sequenced sample was peripheral blood. The receptor source for this set is a woman aged 55-69 years with COVID-19, enrolled during active disease.

The V gene is TRBV7-9, the J gene TRBJ2-5; possible D gene TRBD1, 5 bases. V lost 6 bases to trimming and J lost 4 bases, with 9 bases between them. Germline V gene sequence: CDR1 SEHNR, CDR2 FQNEAQ (reference sequence). This CDR3 has 12 amino acids. CDR3 in amino acids: CASSRGGETQYF. CDR3 coding DNA: TGTGCCAGCAGTAGGGGTGGAGAGACCCAGTACTTC.

V and J are TRBV7-3 and TRBJ2-1; the match to TRBD2 covers 12 bases. The CDR3 is 17 amino acids. Trimming removed 5 bases from V and 8 bases from J; junction bases left unmatched: 13. CDR1 and CDR2 from the germline V gene are SGHTA and FQGTGA. Written as DNA, the CDR3 is TGTGCCAGCAGCGCGAGCGGGGGGACTAGCGGGTTCTATGAGCAGTTCTTC. This gives the protein CASSASGGTSGFYEQFF.

This chain links TRBV18 with TRBJ1-3; D perhaps matches TRBD1 (6 bases). CDR1 is KGHSH and CDR2 is LQKENI in the germline V gene. Deletions cut 1 base from V and 6 bases from J, with 22 bases between. The CDR3 loop spans 18 amino acids. The CDR3 spells CASSPLAPLRQAKNTIYF. In nucleotides, the CDR3 is TGTGCCAGCTCACCACTGGCGCCCCTCCGACAGGCGAAAAACACCATATATTTT. Full variable domain (outside the CDR3, taken from reference TRBV18 and TRBJ1-3): NAGVMQNPRHLVRRRGQEARLRCSPMKGHSHVYWYRQLPEEGLKFMVYLQKENIIDESGMPKERFSAEFPKEGPSILRIQQVVRGDSAAYFCASSPLAPLRQAKNTIYFGEGSWLTVV.

V gene TRBV28 combines with J gene TRBJ1-4, with D possibly being TRBD1 (6 bases). The CDR3 is made up of 14 amino acids. V lost 8 bases to trimming and J lost 3 bases, with 13 bases between them. CDR1 and CDR2 (germline): MDHEN, SYDVKM. The CDR3 DNA reads as TGTGCCAGCCTAGACAGGACTTCTAATGAAAAACTGTTTTTT. It translates to CASLDRTSNEKLFF.

J is TRBJ2-3 and V is TRBV2, with TRBD2 identical over 9 bases. Germline CDR1 SNHLY, CDR2 FYNNEI. The CDR3 loop spans 14 amino acids. J lost 3 bases, V lost 5 bases, and 3 bases had no gene match. This chain's CDR3 is CASSLAGRTDTQYF. CDR3 DNA: TGTGCCAGCAGTCTAGCGGGGAGGACAGATACGCAGTATTTT.

This clone was detected only once. J is TRBJ1-4 and V is TRBV6-5; TRBD1 aligns across 7 bases. J was trimmed by 2 bases and V by 6 bases; bases with no gene match: 3. The length of the CDR3 is 14 residues. Germline V CDR1 and CDR2: MNHEY, SVGAGI. CDR3 bases: TGTGCCAGCAGGCCGACAGGGACTAATGAAAAACTGTTTTTT. It translates to CASRPTGTNEKLFF.

V gene TRBV5-4 combines with J gene TRBJ2-7, with D possibly matching TRBD2 (6 bases). CDR3 size: 15 residues. The V end was cut by 4 bases, the J end by 1 base, with 15 bases between. Germline lookup yields CDR1 SGHNT and CDR2 YYREEE (reference sequence). The CDR3 DNA follows: TGTGCCAGCAGCCCAGGGCGGGGATCTTCCTACGAGCAGTACTTC. Translated: CASSPGRGSSYEQYF.

The V and J genes are TRBV5-1 and TRBJ1-2; TRBD1 matches 8 bases. Germline CDR1 and CDR2: SGHRS and YFSETQ. J lost 2 bases, V lost 3 bases, and 6 bases had no gene match. The CDR3 has 15 amino acids. CDR3 loop: CASSSGQATNYGYTF. CDR3 coding DNA: TGCGCCAGCAGCTCGGGACAGGCGACGAACTATGGCTACACCTTC.

This clone occurred a few times. V is TRBV2 and J is TRBJ1-5, with D possibly being TRBD1 (5 bases). V gave up 3 bases and J gave up 16 bases, with 13 bases separating them. Germline assignment: CDR1 SNHLY and CDR2 FYNNEI. The CDR3 is 11 residues long. The CDR3 nucleotides read TGTGCCAGCAGTGATTGGCAGGGAAAACATTTT. Protein: CASSDWQGKHF.

This clone was recorded a few times. This chain's CDR3 is CASSATTGSSYNSPLHF. Written as DNA, the CDR3 is TGTGCCAGCAGCGCGACGACAGGGTCCTCCTATAATTCACCCCTCCACTTT. V is TRBV9 and J is TRBJ1-6; 7 nucleotides align to TRBD1. The CDR3 covers 17 residues. J was trimmed by 0 bases and V by 3 bases; bases with no gene match: 6. Per the germline V gene, CDR1 is SGDLS and CDR2 is YYNGEE.

The chain employs TRBV11-2 and TRBJ1-1; D possibly corresponds to TRBD1 (5 bases). CDR1 SGHAT and CDR2 FQNNGV come from the germline V gene. Trimming left V 5 bases short and J 2 bases short, with 9 bases between. This CDR3 is 13 amino acids long. CDR3 sequence: CASSQQVNTEAFF. The CDR3 bases are TGTGCCAGCAGCCAACAGGTTAACACTGAAGCTTTCTTT.

The V call is TRBV5-6, the J call TRBJ1-4; TRBD1 matches at 11 bases. The trim removed 4 bases at V and 10 bases at J, leaving 12 bases unmatched. CDR1 and CDR2 (germline): SGHDT, YYEEEE. CDR3 size: 16 residues. The CDR3 is CASSPRWGQGDRKLFF. The CDR3 DNA follows: TGTGCCAGCAGCCCACGGTGGGGACAGGGGGATCGAAAACTGTTTTTT. The whole variable domain, remainder taken from reference TRBV5-6 and TRBJ1-4, is DAGVTQSPTHLIKTRGQQVTLRCSPKSGHDTVSWYQQALGQGPQFIFQYYEEEERQRGNFPDRFSGHQFPNYSSELNVNALLLGDSALYLCASSPRWGQGDRKLFFGSGTQLSVL.

The chain recombines TRBV15 with TRBJ1-3; 7 bases map to TRBD1. CDR1 and CDR2 from the germline V gene are LNHNV and YYDKDF (reference sequence). V trimming: 4 bases; J trimming: 4 bases; junction bases outside the gene matches: 4. The length of the CDR3 is 14 residues. CDR3 in amino acids: CATSTPGQGNTIYF. The CDR3 bases are TGTGCCACCAGCACCCCGGGACAGGGAAACACCATATATTTT.

This clone showed up just a few times. CDR3 residues: CASSQDAGWGGYGYTF. The CDR3 nucleotides read TGCGCCAGCAGCCAGGACGCAGGGTGGGGAGGCTATGGCTACACCTTC. The chain is built from TRBV4-3 and TRBJ1-2, with TRBD1 as a possible D gene (5 bases). V was pared by 3 bases and J by 4 bases, with 18 bases between. Germline-derived CDR1 and CDR2 are LGHNA and YSLEER. The CDR3 contains 16 residues.

The rearrangement uses TRBV15 and TRBJ1-1; tentatively, D is TRBD1 (5 bases). The CDR3 has 14 residues. CDR1 and CDR2 (germline): LNHNV, YYDKDF (reference sequence). Trimming removed 6 bases at V and 3 bases at J, with 14 bases between. The CDR3 is CATRGRGRYTEAFF. The CDR3 DNA reads as TGTGCCACCAGGGGGAGGGGCAGGTACACTGAAGCTTTCTTT.

The rearrangement links TRBV28 to TRBJ2-2, with a weak D call TRBD1 (5 bases). CDR1 and CDR2 (germline): MDHEN, SYDVKM. This CDR3 contains 14 residues. V was shortened by 6 bases and J by 1 base, with 9 bases between the two germline ends. The CDR3 region is CASSYGQNTGELFF. CDR3 nucleotide sequence: TGTGCCAGCAGCTATGGACAGAACACCGGGGAGCTGTTTTTT.

This clone was counted a few times. The rearrangement uses TRBV6-6 and TRBJ1-1; D call uncertain. The CDR3 runs 13 residues. The V and J ends lost 5 bases and 0 bases respectively, with 7 bases between them. CDR1 MNHNY and CDR2 SVGAGI come from the germline V gene (reference sequence). The CDR3 protein is CASSPLLNTEAFF. CDR3 sequence (DNA): TGTGCCAGCAGTCCCCTCCTGAACACTGAAGCTTTCTTT.

The chain carries TRBV4-1 and TRBJ1-3; the D gene is possibly TRBD1 (6 bases). CDR3 size: 17 residues. With 1 base removed from V and 0 bases from J, the gap between germline ends came to 13 bases. Germline-derived CDR1 and CDR2 are MGHRA and YSYEKL. CDR3: CASSQVIRQASGNTIYF. As DNA, the CDR3 is TGCGCCAGCAGCCAAGTTATACGACAGGCCTCTGGAAACACCATATATTTT.